Shown below are 6 T cell receptor beta chains from a single sample sequenced in a study of CD8+CD57+ T cells in acquired aplastic anemia. TCR beta VDJ and CDR3 profiles were obtained from a genomic DNA template. TCRdb re-called the reads through MiXCR, storing one row per CDR3 protein. The sample includes 150,000 to 200,000 distinct CDR3 sequences, roughly half of them seen just once. The authors sequenced patients whose flow cytometry had shown CD8+CD57+ cell expansion. Sequenced material: sorted CD4+, CD8+, or CD8+CD57+ T cells (not recorded which) from PBMCs. Receptor source: a human donor with aplastic anemia.

A note on this clonotype: Because the CDR3 is missing its conserved closing phenylalanine or tryptophan, this is likely a read error. The CDR3 reads CASSLLGGKNTEAFL. Written as DNA, the CDR3 is TGTGCCAGCAGTTTGCTCGGGGGAAAGAACACTGAAGCTTTCCTT. The genes are TRBV19 and TRBJ1-1; weak D call: TRBD1 (5 bases). Germline V gene sequence: CDR1 LNHDA, CDR2 SQIVND (reference sequence). The length of the CDR3 is 15 residues. Trimming shortened V by 9 bases and J by 1 base, and 18 bases separated the two germline ends.

Remarks on this clonotype: Its ends do not fully match the called genes, so a read error is possible. The J gene is TRBJ1-1, the V gene TRBV10-3; 9 positions agree with TRBD1. The CDR3 has 13 residues. Germline V gene data show CDR1 as ENHRY and CDR2 as SYGVKD. The CDR3 region is CASSYDRGMVAFF. The CDR3 DNA sequence: TGTGCCAGCAGTTACGACAGGGGGATGGTAGCTTTCTTT.

The chain joins TRBV7-9 to TRBJ2-5; TRBD1 aligns across 10 bases. V shed 6 bases and J 5 bases; nucleotides not matched to a gene: 12. The CDR3 extends over 16 amino acids. In germline, CDR1 is SEHNR, CDR2 FQNEAQ (reference sequence). In DNA, the CDR3 is TGTGCCAGCAGTTATAGGTTGGACAGGGGGAAGGAGACCCAGTACTTC. It translates to CASSYRLDRGKETQYF.

This clonotype was seen at least ten times. As DNA, the CDR3 is TGTGCCAGCACCCAAGGTAGGAGGACTGAAGCTTTCTTT. Translated: CASTQGRRTEAFF. J is TRBJ1-1 and V is TRBV7-2; no clear D. Germline V gene data show CDR1 as SGHTA and CDR2 as FQGNSA. The CDR3 loop spans 13 amino acids. Trimming cost V 7 bases and J 5 bases, with 14 bases left between them.

The rearrangement links TRBV5-1 to TRBJ1-6; 10 positions match TRBD1. This CDR3 spans 16 amino acids. V was clipped by 0 bases and J by 8 bases; unmatched bases: 5. Germline V gives CDR1 SGHRS, CDR2 YFSETQ. The CDR3 loop is CASSLARTGGYSPLHF. CDR3 DNA sequence: TGCGCCAGCAGCTTGGCGAGGACAGGGGGTTATTCACCCCTCCACTTT.

The chain combines TRBV15 with TRBJ1-4; the D gene is possibly TRBD1 (5 bases). The CDR3 runs 16 residues. CDR1 and CDR2 from the germline V gene are LNHNV and YYDKDF (reference sequence). The germline V and J ends were trimmed by 0 bases and 6 bases, with 14 bases remaining between them. CDR3 in DNA: TGTGCCACCAGCAGAGACCGGGGGACGGGGGATGAAAAACTGTTTTTT. Translated: CATSRDRGTGDEKLFF. The entire variable domain, with the rest obtained from reference TRBV15 and TRBJ1-4, is as follows: DAMVIQNPRYQVTQFGKPVTLSCSQTLNHNVMYWYQQKSSQAPKLLFHYYDKDFNNEADTPDNFQSRRPNTSFCFLDIRSPGLGDTAMYLCATSRDRGTGDEKLFFGSGTQLSVL.